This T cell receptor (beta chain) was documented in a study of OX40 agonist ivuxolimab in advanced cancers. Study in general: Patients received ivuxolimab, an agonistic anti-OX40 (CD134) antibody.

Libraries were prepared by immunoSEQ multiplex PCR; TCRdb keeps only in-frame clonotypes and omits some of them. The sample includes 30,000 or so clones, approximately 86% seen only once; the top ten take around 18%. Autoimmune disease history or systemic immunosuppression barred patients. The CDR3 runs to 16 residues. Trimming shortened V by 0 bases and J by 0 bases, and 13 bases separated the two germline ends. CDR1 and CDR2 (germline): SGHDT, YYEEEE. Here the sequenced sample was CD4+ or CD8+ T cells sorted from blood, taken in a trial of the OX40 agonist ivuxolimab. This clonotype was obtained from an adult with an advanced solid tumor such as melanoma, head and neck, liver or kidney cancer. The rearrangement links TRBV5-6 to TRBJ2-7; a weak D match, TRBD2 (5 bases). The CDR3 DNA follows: TGTGCCAGCAGCTTGGGCCCCCTAGCTAGCTCCTACGAGCAGTACTTC. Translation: CASSLGPLASSYEQYF.